The T cell receptor (beta chain) described here comes from a study of CD8 T cells in ankylosing spondylitis. It was by quantitative 5'-RACE with molecular barcodes that TCR beta libraries were made. TCRdb analysed the 5' RACE reads with MiXCR anew, one entry per CDR3 protein. The sample shows 350,000 or so distinct CDR3 sequences, 7% to 9% of them seen only once. Points from the study as a whole: Ankylosing spondylitis blood seemed to carry a telltale TCR beta motif made of fewer than ten highly homologous variants. A CD8+ phenotype characterized the disease-linked clones, which were relatively rare in peripheral blood. Significant enrichment of disease-linked clones was reported in matched ankylosing spondylitis synovial fluid.

Comments on this clonotype: The antigen is unknown.

This clonotype originated in a male donor with ankylosing spondylitis. Material: blood, either unsorted or a sorted T cell fraction (not recorded which).

CDR3 in DNA: TGTGCCAGCAGGGGGGGGGACTTCAGCTACGAGCAGTACTTC. It codes for CASRGGDFSYEQYF. V gene TRBV2 combines with J gene TRBJ2-7; 7 bases are shared with TRBD2. In germline, CDR1 is SNHLY, CDR2 FYNNEI. Trimming cost V 6 bases and J 3 bases; bases outside gene matches: 8. The CDR3 extends over 14 amino acids.